This T cell receptor (beta chain) was obtained from a study of cytomegalovirus exposure and HLA in healthy donors. Study results and caveats: Reportedly, a later analysis found an Asian-associated ancestry cluster had fewer N-insertions than the roughly 700-donor mean.

Germline V gene sequence: CDR1 SGHRS, CDR2 YFSETQ. V lost 2 bases to trimming and J lost 2 bases, with 14 bases between them. The CDR3 totals 16 residues. Vbeta (60) and Jbeta (13) primers were used in the PCR. Measured with immunoSEQ multiplex PCR; TCRdb has only the in-frame clones, and not every one. The table shows 120,000 to 150,000 clones, with 80% occurring only once. Notes on this clone: Its antigen is as yet unknown.

Sequenced material: PBMCs. The chain carries TRBV5-1 and TRBJ2-1, with unresolved D. The receptor comes from a young woman in good health and CMV-seronegative. CDR3 in amino acids: CASSFSQQSPYNEQFF. CDR3 sequence (DNA): TGCGCCAGCAGCTTTTCCCAACAGAGTCCCTACAATGAGCAGTTCTTC. Full variable domain (remainder filled in from reference TRBV5-1 and TRBJ2-1): KAGVTQTPRYLIKTRGQQVTLSCSPISGHRSVSWYQQTPGQGLQFLFEYFSETQRNKGNFPGRFSGRQFSNSRSEMNVSTLELGDSALYLCASSFSQQSPYNEQFFGPGTRLTVL.